A single sample is the source of the 25 T cell receptor beta chains below, sequenced in a study of cytotoxic CD8 clonotypes in ibrutinib-treated CLL. Sequencing was performed with immunoSEQ multiplex PCR; in TCRdb, only in-frame clones are kept and a portion is missing. The table lists about 160,000 clones, roughly four fifths of them singletons. The sequences come from PBMCs, collected after 12 months of ibrutinib treatment. These receptors all stem from a human donor with chronic lymphocytic leukemia.

This clone was seen a handful of times. The chain employs TRBV7-2 and TRBJ2-7; D not resolved. The V gene lost 0 bases and the J gene lost 2 bases, with 8 bases spanning the gap. CDR1 SGHTA and CDR2 FQGNSA come from the germline V gene. The CDR3 spans 14 residues. DNA of the CDR3: TGTGCCAGCAGCTTAGCGGGCTTAACCTACGAGCAGTACTTC. Its protein is CASSLAGLTYEQYF.

The genes are TRBV25-1 and TRBJ1-3, with D possibly TRBD1 on 5 matching bases. Germline CDR1 reads MGHDK; CDR2 reads SYGVNS. This CDR3 region has 14 residues. The V gene lost 2 bases and the J gene lost 4 bases, with 9 bases spanning the gap. The CDR3 loop reads CASSEQGAGNTIYF. In DNA, the CDR3 is TGTGCCAGCAGTGAACAGGGAGCCGGAAACACCATATATTTT.

The chain carries TRBV9 and TRBJ2-3; 10 nucleotides match TRBD2. CDR3 length: 17 amino acids. V dropped 5 bases and J dropped 1; count of bases not matched to a gene: 10. The germline gives CDR1 SGDLS, CDR2 YYNGEE. The CDR3 reads CASSPKWGTSGTDTQYF. CDR3 coding DNA: TGTGCCAGCAGTCCAAAATGGGGGACTAGCGGCACAGATACGCAGTATTTT.

This rearrangement joins TRBV9 to TRBJ2-5, with D unclear. The CDR3 runs to 11 residues. Germline lookup yields CDR1 SGDLS and CDR2 YYNGEE. The V end lost 7 bases, the J end lost 5 bases, and 9 bases lay between the germline ends. DNA for the CDR3: TGTGCCAGCGACTCCCGGGAGACCCAGTACTTC. As protein: CASDSRETQYF. The full variable domain, rest sourced from reference TRBV9 and TRBJ2-5, is DSGVTQTPKHLITATGQRVTLRCSPRSGDLSVYWYQQSLDQGLQFLIQYYNGEERAKGNILERFSAQQFPDLHSELNLSSLELGDSALYFCASDSRETQYFGPGTRLLVL.

This chain connects TRBV19 to TRBJ1-5; weak D call: TRBD1 (6 bases). Per germline, CDR1 LNHDA and CDR2 SQIVND (reference sequence). V was clipped by 6 bases and J by 7 bases, with 10 bases between them. The CDR3 loop spans 12 amino acids. The CDR3 coding sequence is TGTGCCAGTAGCCCAGGGGTGCAGCCCCAGCATTTT. Residues: CASSPGVQPQHF.

This chain uses TRBV15 with TRBJ2-1; 7 bases line up with TRBD1. Trimming cost V 6 bases and J 2 bases; bases outside gene matches: 7. This CDR3 region has 15 residues. Germline CDR1 is LNHNV and CDR2 is YYDKDF (reference sequence). The CDR3, as DNA: TGTGCCACCAGGAACAGGGGATTCACCTACAATGAGCAGTTCTTC. It encodes CATRNRGFTYNEQFF.

This clone was seen a few times. J is TRBJ1-2 and V is TRBV18; D not certain. V shed 2 bases and J shed 4 bases, with 2 bases lying between them. CDR3 length equals 11 residues. Per germline, CDR1 KGHSH and CDR2 LQKENI. The CDR3 loop reads CASSPSYGYTF. The CDR3 DNA follows: TGTGCCAGCTCACCATCCTATGGCTACACCTTC.

V usage is TRBV27 and J usage is TRBJ2-2; TRBD2 matches at 10 bases. CDR3 length equals 19 residues. Per germline, CDR1 MNHEY and CDR2 SMNVEV (reference sequence). The ends lost 4 bases at V and 4 bases at J; junction bases unmatched: 15. The CDR3 coding sequence is TGTGCCAGCAGTTCATCCCTAGCGGGAGTAGTATTAGGCACCGGGGAGCTGTTTTTT. Protein: CASSSSLAGVVLGTGELFF.

The chain combines TRBV4-2 with TRBJ2-3; tentative D call: TRBD2 (5 bases). The CDR3 totals 14 residues. Germline CDR1 is LGHNA and CDR2 is YNFKEQ. The V end lost 0 bases, the J end lost 4 bases, and 8 bases lay between the germline ends. This chain's CDR3 is CASSQDERPDTQYF. CDR3 bases: TGTGCCAGCAGCCAAGATGAGCGGCCAGATACGCAGTATTTT.

The rearrangement links TRBV7-9 to TRBJ2-2; D is undetermined. V was clipped by 2 bases and J by 5 bases, with 9 bases between them. The V gene's germline CDR1 is SEHNR and CDR2 FQNEAQ (reference sequence). This CDR3 comprises 14 residues. The CDR3 loop reads CASSLFKGTGELFF. The DNA of the CDR3 is TGTGCCAGCAGCTTATTCAAGGGAACCGGGGAGCTGTTTTTT.

The chain couples TRBV6-6 to TRBJ2-1; TRBD1 agrees at 9 bases. Germline assignment: CDR1 MNHNY and CDR2 SVGAGI (reference sequence). The CDR3 loop spans 16 amino acids. V shed 6 bases, J shed 3 bases, and the junction held 9 bases outside the gene matches. This CDR3 reads CASRKDRQGDYNEQFF. In nucleotides, the CDR3 is TGTGCCAGCAGAAAGGATCGACAGGGGGACTACAATGAGCAGTTCTTC.

The chain uses TRBV7-6 and TRBJ2-3; perhaps TRBD2 as D (6 bases). There are 14 residues in the CDR3. V was pared by 5 bases and J by 0 bases, with 9 bases between. Germline V gene sequence: CDR1 SGHVS, CDR2 FNYEAQ. The CDR3 sequence is CASSAEGSTDTQYF. CDR3 in DNA: TGTGCCAGCAGCGCGGAGGGAAGCACAGATACGCAGTATTTT.

Of note for this clone: Different DNA sequences within this sample yield the same CDR3. This chain uses TRBV5-1 with TRBJ2-5; D uncertain. Germline V CDR1 and CDR2: SGHRS, YFSETQ. V dropped 5 bases and J dropped 2 bases, with 4 bases sitting between them. The CDR3 has 11 residues. CDR3 loop: CASSRQETQYF. The CDR3 coding sequence is TGCGCCAGCAGTCGACAAGAGACCCAGTACTTC. Variable domain in full (rest from reference TRBV5-1 and TRBJ2-5): KAGVTQTPRYLIKTRGQQVTLSCSPISGHRSVSWYQQTPGQGLQFLFEYFSETQRNKGNFPGRFSGRQFSNSRSEMNVSTLELGDSALYLCASSRQETQYFGPGTRLLVL.

The V call is TRBV2, the J call TRBJ2-5, with D maybe TRBD2 (5 bases). Trimming removed 8 bases at V and 5 bases at J, with 12 bases between. Per germline, CDR1 SNHLY and CDR2 FYNNEI. This CDR3 is built from 12 residues. CDR3 residues: CASRGSEETQYF. The CDR3 DNA reads TGTGCCAGCCGAGGGTCGGAGGAGACCCAGTACTTC.

For the CDR3, the DNA is TGTGCCAGCACTCGAGCGCGTGGACAGGGGACCTACGAGCAGTACTTC. This encodes CASTRARGQGTYEQYF. The gene calls are TRBV27 and TRBJ2-7; TRBD1 matches 9 bases. Germline V gene data show CDR1 as MNHEY and CDR2 as SMNVEV (reference sequence). Unmatched junction bases numbered 12, after V lost 7 bases and J lost 2 bases. The length of the CDR3 is 16 residues.

The chain couples TRBV4-3 to TRBJ2-1; tentatively, D is TRBD1 or TRBD2 (5 bases each). The CDR3 has 14 residues. V gave up 4 bases and J gave up 9 bases, with 16 bases separating them. Germline CDR1 reads LGHNA; CDR2 reads YSLEER. CDR3 nucleotides: TGCGCCAGCAGCCTACAAAGGGGAGTGGGTGAGCAGTTCTTC. Encoded protein: CASSLQRGVGEQFF.

The chain joins TRBV5-1 to TRBJ2-5, with D tentatively TRBD1 or TRBD2 (5 bases each). This CDR3 comprises 15 residues. With 0 bases removed from V and 1 base from J, the gap between germline ends came to 10 bases. Per the germline V gene, CDR1 is SGHRS and CDR2 is YFSETQ. The DNA of the CDR3 is TGCGCCAGCAGCTTGGCGGGACGGGTCCAAGAGACCCAGTACTTC. Amino acids: CASSLAGRVQETQYF.

This clone appeared a few times. CDR3 in amino acids: CASSYDGGQGTEAFF. The CDR3 coding sequence is TGCGCCAGCAGCTACGACGGGGGGCAGGGCACTGAAGCTTTCTTT. The chain uses TRBV5-1 and TRBJ1-1, with D tentatively TRBD1 (6 bases). The CDR3 extends over 15 amino acids. Trimming removed 3 bases from V and 4 bases from J, with 16 bases in between. Germline values: CDR1 SGHRS, CDR2 YFSETQ.

The gene calls are TRBV7-3 and TRBJ1-4; tentatively, D is TRBD1 (5 bases). V was clipped by 4 bases and J by 7 bases, with 16 bases between them. This CDR3 has 15 amino acids. Germline V gives CDR1 SGHTA, CDR2 FQGTGA. The CDR3 is CASSSSGRRGEKLFF. The CDR3 nucleotides are TGTGCCAGCAGCTCCTCAGGGCGGAGAGGTGAAAAACTGTTTTTT.

This sequence joins TRBV10-2 and TRBJ1-5; 12 positions match TRBD1. With V trimmed by 6 bases and J by 0 bases, 9 bases remained unmatched. CDR3 size: 18 residues. The V gene's germline CDR1 is WSHSY and CDR2 SAAADI. The chain's CDR3 is CASRRGTGGGDSNQPQHF. The CDR3 DNA reads TGCGCCAGCAGGCGAGGGACAGGGGGCGGGGATAGCAATCAGCCCCAGCATTTT.

This chain links TRBV7-2 with TRBJ2-1, with 8 nucleotides matching TRBD2. The CDR3 length is 14 residues. V shed 7 bases and J 5 bases; nucleotides not matched to a gene: 7. Per germline, CDR1 SGHTA and CDR2 FQGNSA. The CDR3 DNA sequence: TGTGCCAGCACACGCCGGGGGGGCAACAATGAGCAGTTCTTC. Translating gives CASTRRGGNNEQFF.

The chain employs TRBV7-2 and TRBJ2-7; D is uncertain. This CDR3 is built from 14 residues. Germline CDR1 SGHTA, CDR2 FQGNSA. V dropped 1 base and J dropped 6 bases, with 13 bases sitting between them. The CDR3 here is CASSLEFVGGEQYF. The CDR3 coding sequence is TGTGCCAGCAGCTTAGAGTTCGTGGGCGGCGAGCAGTACTTC.

The chain combines TRBV11-1 with TRBJ1-2; TRBD1 matches at 8 bases. There are 12 residues in the CDR3. V shed 5 bases, J shed 8 bases, and the junction held 4 bases outside the gene matches. Germline assignment: CDR1 SGHAT and CDR2 FQDESV (reference sequence). CDR3 bases: TGTGCCAGCAGCGGACAGGGAGGCGGCTACACCTTC. Its protein is CASSGQGGGYTF. Full variable domain (missing parts from reference TRBV11-1 and TRBJ1-2): EAEVAQSPRYKITEKSQAVAFWCDPISGHATLYWYRQILGQGPELLVQFQDESVVDDSQLPKDRFSAERLKGVDSTLKIQPAELGDSAMYLCASSGQGGGYTFGSGTRLTVV.

The CDR3 region has the DNA TGTGCCAGTAAACAGGCTGGGGCGGCAGATACGCAGTATTTT. Amino acid sequence: CASKQAGAADTQYF. The rearrangement joins TRBV7-2 to TRBJ2-3; D is possibly TRBD1 (5 bases). This CDR3 comprises 14 residues. CDR1 and CDR2 from the germline V gene are SGHTA and FQGNSA. The germline V and J ends were trimmed by 9 bases and 4 bases, with 17 bases remaining between them.

This chain connects TRBV7-3 to TRBJ2-5; 7 bases fit TRBD2. V lost 6 bases, J lost 4 bases, and 11 bases stayed unmatched. In germline, CDR1 is SGHTA, CDR2 FQGTGA. This CDR3 spans 15 amino acids. The DNA for the CDR3 is TGTGCCAGCAGTCAAGTCGGGGGGTTCCGAGAGACCCAGTACTTC. This encodes CASSQVGGFRETQYF.